These T cell receptor beta chains were read from a single sample in a study of beta chain features in type 1 diabetes. Only in-frame clones appear in the TCRdb table, and some are missing; sequencing was by immunoSEQ multiplex PCR. The profile covers more than 150,000 clones, with over 8.5% appearing a single time and about 2.1% taken by the ten largest. Input material: central memory CD4+ T cells from blood. Receptors originate from a man younger than 30 in good health. Both conserved end residues are part of each CDR3. D genes are given only for firm matches. The listing skips clone size in some rows; elsewhere it reads once, few, many or a size class.

j_call v_call d_call clone_size cdr3_aa cdr3_nt
TRBJ2-5 TRBV2 - - CASSLQETQYF TGTGCCAGCAGTCTTCAGGAGACCCAGTACTTC
TRBJ2-6 TRBV9 TRBD2 - CASTPGAGAAGANVLTF TGTGCCAGCACCCCGGGAGCGGGGGCAGCTGGGGCCAACGTCCTGACTTTC
TRBJ2-1 TRBV7-9 TRBD2 - CASSRERGSYNEQFF TGTGCCAGCAGCCGGGAGCGGGGCTCCTACAATGAGCAGTTCTTC
TRBJ2-5 TRBV5-1 - - CASSRSLTAAETQYF TGCGCCAGCAGCCGGAGCTTGACAGCTGCCGAGACCCAGTACTTC
TRBJ1-4 TRBV13 - few CASSLRGPTNEKLFF TGTGCCAGCAGCCTCCGGGGGCCAACTAATGAAAAACTGTTTTTT
TRBJ1-2 TRBV7-9 - - CASSSDGVGYGYTF TGTGCCAGCAGCAGTGATGGGGTGGGGTATGGCTACACCTTC
TRBJ2-1 TRBV6-5 - few CASRFESNEQFF TGTGCCAGCAGATTCGAAAGCAATGAGCAGTTCTTC
TRBJ1-1 TRBV7-2 - - CASSSTDSSGAFF TGTGCCAGCAGCTCCACGGACAGTTCTGGAGCTTTCTTT
TRBJ1-2 TRBV13 - few CASSPHEDPRGYTF TGTGCCAGCAGCCCCCACGAAGATCCAAGAGGCTACACCTTC
TRBJ2-1 TRBV5-1 - - CASRFAAGPSNEQFF TGCGCCAGCAGGTTTGCGGCGGGACCGTCCAATGAGCAGTTCTTC
TRBJ1-1 TRBV29-1 - few CSVSAFRNTEAFF TGCAGCGTGTCAGCGTTCCGGAACACTGAAGCTTTCTTT
TRBJ1-2 TRBV7-2 - - CASSSAGANYGYTF TGTGCCAGCAGCTCAGCAGGAGCTAACTATGGCTACACCTTC
TRBJ2-3 TRBV9 TRBD2 - CASGLGDTDTQYF TGTGCCAGCGGACTAGGGGACACAGATACGCAGTATTTT
TRBJ1-1 TRBV6-5 - few CASSFDTEAFF TGTGCCAGCAGTTTCGACACTGAAGCTTTCTTT
TRBJ2-7 TRBV5-1 - few CASSLGVAKDEQYF TGCGCCAGCAGCTTGGGGGTGGCCAAAGACGAGCAGTACTTC
TRBJ1-2 TRBV5-1 - - CASSLASDTIYGYTF TGCGCCAGCAGCTTGGCCTCGGACACCATATATGGCTACACCTTC
TRBJ2-7 TRBV29-1 - few CSVRLARTRYEQYF TGCAGCGTCAGACTCGCAAGAACTCGCTACGAGCAGTACTTC
TRBJ1-1 TRBV29-1 TRBD1 few CSVGTGNTEAFF TGCAGCGTCGGGACAGGGAACACTGAAGCTTTCTTT
TRBJ1-5 TRBV10-3 - - CAISEGTEQNQPQHF TGTGCCATCAGTGAGGGGACGGAACAGAATCAGCCCCAGCATTTT
TRBJ2-6 TRBV9 - - CASSVGQGLGANVLTF TGTGCCAGCAGCGTGGGGCAGGGGCTTGGGGCCAACGTCCTGACTTTC
TRBJ2-7 TRBV18 - few CASSLRPHDEQYF TGTGCCAGCTCACTCCGGCCGCACGACGAGCAGTACTTC
TRBJ1-4 TRBV10-3 TRBD1 - CAITPTGSGEKLFF TGTGCCATCACCCCGACAGGGTCGGGTGAAAAACTGTTTTTT
TRBJ1-4 TRBV4-2 - - CASSQDWGMRGKREKLFF TGTGCCAGCAGCCAAGATTGGGGGATGCGGGGGAAGCGTGAAAAACTGTTTTTT
TRBJ2-2 TRBV7-7 - - CASSLVGGPDTGELFF TGTGCTAGCAGCTTAGTCGGGGGGCCGGACACCGGGGAGCTGTTTTTT
TRBJ2-7 TRBV10-3 - few CAISGLRGSEQYF TGTGCCATCAGTGGCCTGAGGGGTAGTGAGCAGTACTTC
TRBJ1-2 TRBV15 - - CATSREQGRDGYTF TGTGCCACCAGCAGGGAACAAGGAAGAGATGGCTACACCTTC
TRBJ2-7 TRBV30 - - CAWNRESYEQYF TGTGCCTGGAACAGGGAGTCCTACGAGCAGTACTTC
TRBJ2-3 TRBV19 - few CASSHRTESGGYGDTQYF TGTGCCAGTAGTCATAGAACGGAGTCAGGGGGGTACGGAGATACGCAGTATTTT
TRBJ1-2 TRBV6-6 - - CASSSARPYGYTF TGTGCCAGCAGTTCCGCGAGGCCCTATGGCTACACCTTC
TRBJ1-2 TRBV30 TRBD1 few CAWRDRSNYGYTF TGTGCCTGGAGGGACAGGTCTAACTATGGCTACACCTTC
TRBJ2-7 TRBV4-2 - - CASSQEAGYYEQYF TGTGCCAGCAGCCAAGAGGCAGGCTACTACGAGCAGTACTTC
TRBJ1-2 TRBV29-1 - few CSVEGWNYGYTF TGCAGCGTTGAAGGTTGGAATTATGGCTACACCTTC
TRBJ2-5 TRBV5-6 - few CASSLEHRAFETQYF TGTGCCAGCAGCTTGGAGCACAGGGCGTTCGAGACCCAGTACTTC
TRBJ1-5 TRBV28 - - CASSSPGVRNQPQHF TGTGCCAGCAGTTCGCCAGGGGTGCGCAATCAGCCCCAGCATTTT
TRBJ2-5 TRBV5-1 TRBD2 few CASSPGLAEETQYF TGCGCCAGCAGCCCTGGCCTAGCGGAAGAGACCCAGTACTTC
TRBJ2-1 TRBV19 TRBD2 few CASSTQGLAGGGAYNEQFF TGTGCCAGTAGTACACAGGGACTAGCGGGAGGGGGAGCCTACAATGAGCAGTTCTTC
TRBJ2-2 TRBV27 - - CASSWVRGQSGTGELFF TGTGCCAGCAGTTGGGTCCGGGGACAAAGTGGCACCGGGGAGCTGTTTTTT
TRBJ2-7 TRBV30 TRBD1 - CAWSAQKTTGGLEQYF TGTGCCTGGAGTGCCCAGAAAACTACAGGGGGTTTAGAGCAGTACTTC
TRBJ2-7 TRBV7-9 - - CASSTGRAQAYEQYF TGTGCCAGCAGCACTGGCAGGGCTCAAGCCTACGAGCAGTACTTC
TRBJ2-1 TRBV2 TRBD1 - CASNWDSSYNEQFF TGTGCCAGCAATTGGGACAGCTCCTACAATGAGCAGTTCTTC
TRBJ1-1 TRBV9 - - CASSAQSQKNTEAFF TGTGCCAGCAGCGCCCAGTCCCAAAAGAACACTGAAGCTTTCTTT
TRBJ2-1 TRBV11-2 TRBD2 - CASSTTLAGGAEQFF TGTGCCAGCAGCACCACCCTAGCGGGGGGTGCGGAGCAGTTCTTC
TRBJ2-1 TRBV5-6 TRBD1 many CASSPSWTGKKFF TGTGCCAGCAGCCCCTCATGGACAGGGAAGAAGTTCTTC
TRBJ1-1 TRBV7-9 TRBD1 - CASSGRTGRNTEAFF TGTGCCAGCAGCGGAAGGACAGGGAGGAACACTGAAGCTTTCTTT
TRBJ2-7 TRBV6-6 TRBD1 - CASSPRDRGSREQYF TGTGCCAGCAGCCCCCGGGACAGGGGGAGTCGCGAGCAGTACTTC
TRBJ2-5 TRBV2 - few CASSVETVETQYF TGTGCCAGCAGTGTGGAGACCGTGGAGACCCAGTACTTC
TRBJ2-5 TRBV7-2 TRBD1 - CASSLATGYTETQYF TGTGCCAGCAGCTTAGCGACAGGGTACACAGAGACCCAGTACTTC
TRBJ2-1 TRBV4-3 - few CASSQGLDSRNEQFF TGCGCCAGCAGCCAAGGACTGGACAGCCGCAATGAGCAGTTCTTC
TRBJ2-7 TRBV7-2 TRBD2 - CASSSLSGASYEQYF TGTGCCAGCAGCTCCCTTAGCGGGGCGTCCTACGAGCAGTACTTC